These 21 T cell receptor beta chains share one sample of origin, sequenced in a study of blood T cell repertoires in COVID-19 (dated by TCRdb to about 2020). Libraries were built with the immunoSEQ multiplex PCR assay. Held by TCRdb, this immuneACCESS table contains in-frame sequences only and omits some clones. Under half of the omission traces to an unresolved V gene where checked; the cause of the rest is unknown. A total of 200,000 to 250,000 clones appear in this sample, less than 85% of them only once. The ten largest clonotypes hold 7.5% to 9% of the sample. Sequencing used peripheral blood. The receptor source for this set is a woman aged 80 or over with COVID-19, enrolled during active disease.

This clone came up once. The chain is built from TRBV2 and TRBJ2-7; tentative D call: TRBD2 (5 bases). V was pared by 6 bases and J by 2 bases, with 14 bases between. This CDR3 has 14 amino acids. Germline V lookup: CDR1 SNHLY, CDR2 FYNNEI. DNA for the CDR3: TGTGCCAGCAGGCCCAGGACTGGAACCTACGAGCAGTACTTC. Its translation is CASRPRTGTYEQYF. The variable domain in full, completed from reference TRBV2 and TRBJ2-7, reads EPEVTQTPSHQVTQMGQEVILRCVPISNHLYFYWYRQILGQKVEFLVSFYNNEISEKSEIFDDQFSVERPDGSNFTLKIRSTKLEDSAMYFCASRPRTGTYEQYFGPGTRLTVT.

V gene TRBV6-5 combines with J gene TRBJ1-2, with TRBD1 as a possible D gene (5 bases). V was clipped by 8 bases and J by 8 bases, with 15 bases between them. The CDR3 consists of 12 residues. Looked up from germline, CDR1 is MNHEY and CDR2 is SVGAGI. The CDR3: CASWGVVGGYTF. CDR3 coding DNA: TGTGCCAGCTGGGGGGTGGTGGGCGGCTACACCTTC.

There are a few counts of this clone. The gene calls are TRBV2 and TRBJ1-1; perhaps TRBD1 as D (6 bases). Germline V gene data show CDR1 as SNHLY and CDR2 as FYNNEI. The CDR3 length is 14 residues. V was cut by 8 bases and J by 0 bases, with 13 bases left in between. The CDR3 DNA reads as TGTGCCAGCGGGAGACAGGAGATGAACACTGAAGCTTTCTTT. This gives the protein CASGRQEMNTEAFF.

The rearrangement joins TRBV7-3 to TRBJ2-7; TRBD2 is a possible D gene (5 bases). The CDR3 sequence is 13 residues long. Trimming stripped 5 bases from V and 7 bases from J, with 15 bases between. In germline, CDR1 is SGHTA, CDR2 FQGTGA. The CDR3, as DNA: TGTGCCAGCAGCCCCCCCGGGCGAGGGGAGCAGTACTTC. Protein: CASSPPGRGEQYF.

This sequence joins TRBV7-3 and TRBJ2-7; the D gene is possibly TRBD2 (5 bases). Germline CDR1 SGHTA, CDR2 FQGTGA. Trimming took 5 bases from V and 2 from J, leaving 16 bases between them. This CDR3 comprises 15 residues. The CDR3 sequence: CASSRSSSAAYEQYF. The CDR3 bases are TGTGCCAGCAGCCGGTCCAGTAGCGCGGCCTACGAGCAGTACTTC.

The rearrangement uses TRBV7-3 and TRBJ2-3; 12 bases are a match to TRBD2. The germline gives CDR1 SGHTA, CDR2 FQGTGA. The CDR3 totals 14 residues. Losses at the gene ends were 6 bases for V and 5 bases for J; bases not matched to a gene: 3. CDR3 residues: CASRLAGGQDTQYF. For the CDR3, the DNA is TGTGCCAGCAGACTAGCGGGAGGCCAAGATACGCAGTATTTT.

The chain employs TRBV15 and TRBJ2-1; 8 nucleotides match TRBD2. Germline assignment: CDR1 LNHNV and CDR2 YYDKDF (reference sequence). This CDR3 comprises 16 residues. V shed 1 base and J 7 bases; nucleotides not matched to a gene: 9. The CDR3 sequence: CATSRVRGSGENEQFF. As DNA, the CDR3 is TGTGCCACCAGCAGAGTTCGAGGTAGCGGGGAAAATGAGCAGTTCTTC.

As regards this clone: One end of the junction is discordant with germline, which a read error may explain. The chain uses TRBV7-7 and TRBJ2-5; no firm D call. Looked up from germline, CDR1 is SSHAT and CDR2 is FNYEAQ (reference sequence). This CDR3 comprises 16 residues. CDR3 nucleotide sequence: TGTGCTAGCAGCTCCCGTTCCTCTTCCGACCAAGAGACCCAGTACTTC. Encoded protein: CASSSRSSSDQETQYF. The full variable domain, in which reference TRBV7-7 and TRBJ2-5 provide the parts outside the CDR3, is GAGVSQSPRYKVTKRGQDVTLRCDPISSHATLYWYQQALGQGPEFLTYFNYEAQPDKSGLPSDRFSAERPEGSISTLTIQRTEQRDSAMYRCASSSRSSSDQETQYFGPGTRLLVL.

This CDR3 reads CASSIAGTGVADTQYF. CDR3 sequence (DNA): TGTGCCAGTAGTATCGCCGGGACAGGGGTCGCAGATACGCAGTATTTT. This chain uses TRBV19 with TRBJ2-3; the match to TRBD1 covers 10 bases. Trimming took 3 bases from V and 4 from J; bases not matched to a gene: 7. Per the germline V gene, CDR1 is LNHDA and CDR2 is SQIVND (reference sequence). The CDR3 is 16 amino acids.

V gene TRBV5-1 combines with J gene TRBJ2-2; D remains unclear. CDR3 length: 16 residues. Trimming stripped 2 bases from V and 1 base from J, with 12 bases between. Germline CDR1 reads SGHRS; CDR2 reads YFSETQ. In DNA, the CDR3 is TGCGCCAGCAGCTTTGTGCCAGGTGGGAACACCGGGGAGCTGTTTTTT. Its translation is CASSFVPGGNTGELFF. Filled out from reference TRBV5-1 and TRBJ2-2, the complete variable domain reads KAGVTQTPRYLIKTRGQQVTLSCSPISGHRSVSWYQQTPGQGLQFLFEYFSETQRNKGNFPGRFSGRQFSNSRSEMNVSTLELGDSALYLCASSFVPGGNTGELFFGEGSRLTVL.

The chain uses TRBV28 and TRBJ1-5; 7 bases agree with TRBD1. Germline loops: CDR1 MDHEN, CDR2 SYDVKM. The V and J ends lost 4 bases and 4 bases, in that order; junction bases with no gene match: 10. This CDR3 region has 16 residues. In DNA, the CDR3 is TGTGCCAGCAGTTCCGCAGGGGGTCAGAAGAATCAGCCCCAGCATTTT. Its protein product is CASSSAGGQKNQPQHF.

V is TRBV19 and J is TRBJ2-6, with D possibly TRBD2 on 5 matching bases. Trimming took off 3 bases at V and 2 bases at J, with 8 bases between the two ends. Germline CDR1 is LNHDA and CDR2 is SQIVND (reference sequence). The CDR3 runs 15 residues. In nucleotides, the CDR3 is TGTGCCAGTAGTATTAGTAGCGCTGGGGCCAACGTCCTGACTTTC. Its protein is CASSISSAGANVLTF.

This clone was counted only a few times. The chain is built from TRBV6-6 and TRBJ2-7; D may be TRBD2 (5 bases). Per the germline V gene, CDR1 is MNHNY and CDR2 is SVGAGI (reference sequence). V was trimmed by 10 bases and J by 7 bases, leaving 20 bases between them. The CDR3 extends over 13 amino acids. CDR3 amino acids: CATTETTSGEQYF. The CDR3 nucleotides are TGTGCCACCACGGAAACCACCTCGGGGGAGCAGTACTTC.

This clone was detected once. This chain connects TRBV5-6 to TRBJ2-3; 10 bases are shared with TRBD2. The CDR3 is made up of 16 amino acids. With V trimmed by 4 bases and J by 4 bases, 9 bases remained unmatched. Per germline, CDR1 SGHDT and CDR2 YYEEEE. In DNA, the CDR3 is TGTGCCAGCAGCCTTCGGCTAGCGGGAGTCTCAGATACGCAGTATTTT. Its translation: CASSLRLAGVSDTQYF.

DNA of the CDR3: TGTGCCCACTTAAGCGGGGACCGGACAGATACGCAGTATTTT. Amino acids: CAHLSGDRTDTQYF. The chain uses TRBV28 and TRBJ2-3, with TRBD2 matching 7 bases. Germline-derived CDR1 and CDR2 are MDHEN and SYDVKM. V shed 11 bases and J 3 bases; nucleotides not matched to a gene: 11. The CDR3 spans 14 residues. Combining the CDR3 with reference TRBV28 and TRBJ2-3 gives the whole variable domain DVKVTQSSRYLVKRTGEKVFLECVQDMDHENMFWYRQDPGLGLRLIYFSYDVKMKEKGDIPEGYSVSREKKERFSLILESASTNQTSMYLCAHLSGDRTDTQYFGPGTRLTVL.

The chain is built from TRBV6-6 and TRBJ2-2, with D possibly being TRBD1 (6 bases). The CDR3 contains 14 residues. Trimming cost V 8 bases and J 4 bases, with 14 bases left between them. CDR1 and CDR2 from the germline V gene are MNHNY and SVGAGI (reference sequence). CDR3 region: CASEGDVSTGELFF. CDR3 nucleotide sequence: TGTGCCAGCGAGGGGGATGTGAGCACCGGGGAGCTGTTTTTT.

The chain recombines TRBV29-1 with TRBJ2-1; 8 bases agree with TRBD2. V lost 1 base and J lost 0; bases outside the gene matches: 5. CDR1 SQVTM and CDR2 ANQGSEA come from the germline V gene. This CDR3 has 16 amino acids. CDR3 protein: CSVEAGGRGSYNEQFF. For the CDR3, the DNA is TGCAGCGTTGAAGCGGGGGGGAGGGGCTCCTACAATGAGCAGTTCTTC.

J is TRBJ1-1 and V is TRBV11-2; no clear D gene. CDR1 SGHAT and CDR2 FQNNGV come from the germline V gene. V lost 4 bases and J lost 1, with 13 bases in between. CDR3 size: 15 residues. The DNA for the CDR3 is TGTGCCAGCAGCTCCTCGGGTGGAGGGAACACTGAAGCTTTCTTT. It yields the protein CASSSSGGGNTEAFF.

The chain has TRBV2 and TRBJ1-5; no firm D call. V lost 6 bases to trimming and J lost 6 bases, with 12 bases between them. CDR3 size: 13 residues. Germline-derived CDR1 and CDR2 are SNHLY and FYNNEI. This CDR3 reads CASSPILRQPQHF. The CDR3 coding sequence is TGTGCCAGCAGCCCTATTCTTCGTCAGCCCCAGCATTTT.

CDR3 bases: TGTGCCAGCAGTGTTACAGGGAGAACAGATACGCAGTATTTT. Encoded protein: CASSVTGRTDTQYF. The chain couples TRBV2 to TRBJ2-3; TRBD1 might be the D (6 bases). The CDR3 covers 14 residues. The V and J ends lost 4 bases and 3 bases respectively, with 11 bases between them. Germline V gene lookup returns CDR1 SNHLY and CDR2 FYNNEI.

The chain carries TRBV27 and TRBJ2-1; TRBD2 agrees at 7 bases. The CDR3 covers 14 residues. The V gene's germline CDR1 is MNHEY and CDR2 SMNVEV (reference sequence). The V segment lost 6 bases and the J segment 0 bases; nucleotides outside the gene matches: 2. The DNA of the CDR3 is TGTGCCAGCAGCCGCGGGAGCTCCTACAATGAGCAGTTCTTC. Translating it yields CASSRGSSYNEQFF.